Listed here are 9 T cell receptor beta chains from one sample, sequenced in a study of T-cell memory formation after mild COVID-19. TCRdb redid the calling of the 5' RACE reads with MiXCR, one entry per CDR3 protein. This table has approximately 260,000 distinct CDR3 sequences, approximately 16% appearing once. The material sequenced was PBMCs or a T cell subset sorted from them (not recorded which). The receptors come from a man aged 18 to 29 who had mild COVID-19 (a few samples of this study predate the infection). Cell type and time point are not known.

The DNA of the CDR3 is TGCGCCAGCAGCCATTTGGACATCCTTGCCTACAATGAGCAGTTCTTC. Protein product: CASSHLDILAYNEQFF. This chain joins TRBV4-1 and TRBJ2-1; the D gene is possibly TRBD1 (5 bases). Deletions cut 3 bases from V and 2 bases from J, with 14 bases between. Germline CDR1 reads MGHRA; CDR2 reads YSYEKL. There are 16 residues in the CDR3.

The chain uses TRBV19 and TRBJ1-2, with D possibly TRBD1 on 6 matching bases. This CDR3 has 15 residues. V dropped 7 bases and J dropped 0 bases, with 15 bases sitting between them. The V gene's germline CDR1 is LNHDA and CDR2 SQIVND (reference sequence). Written as DNA, the CDR3 is TGTGCCAGTAACGACAGGAACTCTGCTAACTATGGCTACACCTTC. This sequence encodes CASNDRNSANYGYTF.

The chain recombines TRBV4-2 with TRBJ2-1; possible D gene TRBD1, 5 bases. V was trimmed by 0 bases and J by 5 bases, leaving 14 bases between them. The CDR3 extends over 16 amino acids. Germline lookup yields CDR1 LGHNA and CDR2 YNFKEQ. CDR3 in DNA: TGTGCCAGCAGCCAAGATCCGGCGGTCAGGGACAATGAGCAGTTCTTC. As protein: CASSQDPAVRDNEQFF.

The chain combines TRBV6-2 or TRBV6-3 with TRBJ2-4, with D possibly called TRBD1 or TRBD2 (5 bases each). This CDR3 is 14 amino acids long. Germline CDR1 and CDR2: MNHEY and SVGEGT. V was pared by 7 bases and J by 6 bases, with 16 bases between. The CDR3: CASKAFRDLNIQYF. In nucleotides, the CDR3 is TGTGCCAGCAAAGCATTCCGGGACCTAAACATTCAGTACTTC.

This clonotype was seen more than once but under ten times. The J gene is TRBJ1-4, the V gene TRBV23-1; perhaps TRBD1 as D (6 bases). TRBV23-1 is marked as an open reading frame, function uncertain. The CDR3 length is 15 residues. V lost 0 bases, J lost 7 bases, and 12 bases lay in between. CDR3 in DNA: TGCGCCAGCAGTCAATCAAGCAGGGGCGGTGAAAAACTGTTTTTT. The encoded protein is CASSQSSRGGEKLFF.

V usage is TRBV29-1 and J usage is TRBJ1-2; D is ambiguous. Germline-derived CDR1 and CDR2 are SQVTM and ANQGSEA. V was pared by 2 bases and J by 7 bases, with 11 bases between. The CDR3 loop spans 12 amino acids. The CDR3: CSVEFGGLGYTF. The CDR3 region has the DNA TGCAGCGTTGAATTTGGAGGGCTTGGCTACACCTTC.

The V and J genes are TRBV6-5 and TRBJ2-5; tentative D call: TRBD2 (5 bases). The germline V and J ends were trimmed by 0 bases and 4 bases, with 9 bases remaining between them. Germline CDR1 MNHEY, CDR2 SVGAGI. This CDR3 comprises 14 residues. CDR3 residues: CASSYSPGSETQYF. The CDR3 DNA sequence: TGTGCCAGCAGTTACTCACCGGGATCAGAGACCCAGTACTTC.

The J gene is TRBJ1-2, the V gene TRBV7-9; D uncertain. This CDR3 has 13 amino acids. Trimming stripped 6 bases from V and 2 bases from J, with 10 bases between. Germline values: CDR1 SEHNR, CDR2 FQNEAQ (reference sequence). The CDR3 coding sequence is TGTGCCAGCAGTACGGACCCCAACTATGGCTACACCTTC. Protein: CASSTDPNYGYTF.

The chain has TRBV20-1 and TRBJ1-2; 7 bases match TRBD1. CDR3 length equals 13 residues. The V gene end was trimmed by 0 bases and the J gene end by 8 bases; junction bases not matched to a gene: 6. Looked up from germline, CDR1 is DFQATT and CDR2 is SNEGSKA (reference sequence). The CDR3 protein is CSARDGRGGGYTF. Here the CDR3 DNA reads TGCAGTGCTAGAGATGGCAGGGGGGGAGGCTACACCTTC.